The 25 T cell receptor beta chains given below trace back to one sample, sequenced in a study of T-cell memory formation after mild COVID-19. MiXCR was run by TCRdb on the 5' RACE reads, yielding one entry per CDR3 protein. This table holds fewer than 450,000 distinct CDR3 sequences, roughly 21% found once. The specimen sequenced was PBMCs or a T cell subset sorted from them (not recorded which). The receptors were sampled from an adult woman who had mild COVID-19 (a few samples of this study predate the infection). Cell type and time point are not known.

The chain is built from TRBV7-2 and TRBJ2-2, with D possibly TRBD1 on 5 matching bases. V gave up 10 bases and J gave up 1 base, with 22 bases separating them. The CDR3 runs 17 residues. Germline CDR1 and CDR2: SGHTA and FQGNSA. This chain's CDR3 is CATKHLTQVLNTGELFF. In DNA form, the CDR3 reads TGTGCCACCAAGCACCTAACACAGGTCTTGAACACCGGGGAGCTGTTTTTT.

This chain connects TRBV5-1 to TRBJ2-1; 7 bases line up with TRBD2. This CDR3 has 14 amino acids. V shed 6 bases and J 8 bases; nucleotides not matched to a gene: 11. Germline CDR1 and CDR2: SGHRS and YFSETQ. In DNA, the CDR3 is TGCGCCAGCAACGGGGGAGGGGTTGAGGATGAGCAGTTCTTC. This encodes CASNGGGVEDEQFF.

The chain combines TRBV28 with TRBJ1-2; no clear D gene. Germline CDR1 reads MDHEN; CDR2 reads SYDVKM. Trimming cost V 1 base and J 5 bases, with 11 bases left between them. CDR3 length: 14 amino acids. CDR3 loop: CASSLSTQRYGYTF. The CDR3 region has the DNA TGTGCCAGCAGTTTATCAACTCAACGGTATGGCTACACCTTC.

This clonotype was seen only a few times. The rearrangement joins TRBV7-9 to TRBJ2-1; 8 bases are shared with TRBD2. The V gene's germline CDR1 is SEHNR and CDR2 FQNEAQ (reference sequence). The V gene end was trimmed by 0 bases and the J gene end by 5 bases; junction bases not matched to a gene: 15. The CDR3 extends over 19 amino acids. The CDR3 DNA reads as TGTGCCAGCAGCTTAGCCAGGTTGATGGAGGCGGGAGGCAACAATGAGCAGTTCTTC. It translates to CASSLARLMEAGGNNEQFF.

The chain has TRBV12-3 or TRBV12-4 and TRBJ2-7; D is unresolved. Trimming took off 6 bases at V and 0 bases at J, with 6 bases between the two ends. CDR3 length: 12 amino acids. CDR3 in DNA: TGTGCCAGCAGCGTTAGCTCCTACGAGCAGTACTTC. It is translated as CASSVSSYEQYF.

The genes are TRBV4-1 and TRBJ1-1; weak D call: TRBD1 (6 bases). This CDR3 spans 15 amino acids. Germline CDR1 MGHRA, CDR2 YSYEKL. The V end was cut by 7 bases, the J end by 1 base, with 16 bases between. The CDR3, as DNA: TGCGCCAGCACTCCGAGACCGACAGGGAACACTGAAGCTTTCTTT. It is translated as CASTPRPTGNTEAFF.

V usage is TRBV5-1 and J usage is TRBJ1-2, with D uncertain. The V gene's germline CDR1 is SGHRS and CDR2 YFSETQ. Between the trimmed V and J ends, which lost 4 bases and 8 bases, there was a span of 12 bases. CDR3 length: 12 amino acids. CDR3 loop: CASSQDPGGYTF. The CDR3 DNA sequence: TGCGCCAGCAGCCAAGACCCCGGAGGCTACACCTTC.

The rearrangement uses TRBV25-1 and TRBJ2-2; maybe TRBD1 (5 bases). Trimming removed 4 bases from V and 1 base from J, with 16 bases in between. Germline assignment: CDR1 MGHDK and CDR2 SYGVNS. The CDR3 runs to 17 residues. CDR3 DNA: TGTGCCAGCAGTGGAGCCCAGGGCAGGGAGAACACCGGGGAGCTGTTTTTT. Its protein product is CASSGAQGRENTGELFF. The entire variable domain, with the rest obtained from reference TRBV25-1 and TRBJ2-2, is as follows: EADIYQTPRYLVIGTGKKITLECSQTMGHDKMYWYQQDPGMELHLIHYSYGVNSTEKGDLSSESTVSRIRTEHFPLTLESARPSHTSQYLCASSGAQGRENTGELFFGEGSRLTVL.

This clonotype was found a few times. A junction boundary mismatches the germline segment, possibly from a read error. V is TRBV4-1 and J is TRBJ2-5; D may match TRBD1 or TRBD2 (5 bases each). CDR3 length: 14 amino acids. Germline V gives CDR1 MGHRA, CDR2 YSYEKL. The CDR3 loop reads CASSQVGDQETQYF. In DNA form, the CDR3 reads TGCGCCAGCAGCCAAGTAGGGGACCAGGAGACCCAGTACTTC.

The chain links TRBV6-2 or TRBV6-3 to TRBJ2-1, with 10 bases lining up with TRBD2. Looked up from germline, CDR1 is MNHEY and CDR2 is SVGEGT. The CDR3 extends over 17 amino acids. After removal of 0 bases from V and 6 bases from J, the junction contained 8 bases not matched to a gene. The CDR3 nucleotides are TGTGCCAGCAGTTACTCTAGCCTAGCGGGAGTCCCCAATGAGCAGTTCTTC. This gives the protein CASSYSSLAGVPNEQFF.

This clonotype was counted between two and nine times. The chain employs TRBV5-1 and TRBJ2-7, with D unresolved. Germline V lookup: CDR1 SGHRS, CDR2 YFSETQ. The CDR3 consists of 12 residues. V shed 1 base and J shed 6 bases, with 8 bases lying between them. In nucleotides, the CDR3 is TGCGCCAGCAGCTTGCTAGGCGCCGAGCAGTACTTC. Translating it yields CASSLLGAEQYF.

The gene calls are TRBV7-9 and TRBJ2-1; no clear D gene. This CDR3 is 13 amino acids long. V lost 5 bases and J 4 bases, leaving 9 bases between the germline ends. Germline assignment: CDR1 SEHNR and CDR2 FQNEAQ (reference sequence). Written as DNA, the CDR3 is TGTGCCAGCAGCCCCTCGGTGTACAATGAGCAGTTCTTC. Its protein product is CASSPSVYNEQFF. The whole variable domain, filled in from reference TRBV7-9 and TRBJ2-1, reads DTGVSQNPRHKITKRGQNVTFRCDPISEHNRLYWYRQTLGQGPEFLTYFQNEAQLEKSRLLSDRFSAERPKGSFSTLEIQRTEQGDSAMYLCASSPSVYNEQFFGPGTRLTVL.

This clonotype was picked up a small number of times. The genes are TRBV29-1 and TRBJ2-7, with D possibly TRBD1 on 6 matching bases. The V gene's germline CDR1 is SQVTM and CDR2 ANQGSEA. There are 15 residues in the CDR3. The V and J ends lost 1 base and 5 bases respectively, with 18 bases between them. The CDR3 nucleotides are TGCAGCGTTGAAGTCATACAGGGACCCTCTAACGAGCAGTACTTC. Amino acids: CSVEVIQGPSNEQYF.

There are a few counts of this clonotype. V usage is TRBV7-2 and J usage is TRBJ1-2; D is perhaps TRBD1 (5 bases). The germline CDR1 and CDR2 sequences are SGHTA and FQGNSA. This CDR3 region has 13 residues. Trimming removed 5 bases at V and 0 bases at J, with 7 bases between. DNA of the CDR3: TGTGCCAGCAGCCCGGACACTAACTATGGCTACACCTTC. It yields the protein CASSPDTNYGYTF.

J is TRBJ2-1 and V is TRBV7-2, with D hard to call. This CDR3 is 15 amino acids long. V lost 5 bases, J lost 5 bases, and 16 bases lay in between. The V gene's germline CDR1 is SGHTA and CDR2 FQGNSA. CDR3 in amino acids: CASSDGPSWNNEQFF. As DNA, the CDR3 is TGTGCCAGCAGCGACGGGCCTAGTTGGAACAATGAGCAGTTCTTC.

The chain recombines TRBV4-3 with TRBJ2-1; perhaps TRBD1 as D (6 bases). This CDR3 comprises 13 residues. The V end lost 2 bases, the J end lost 8 bases, and 10 bases lay between the germline ends. Germline loops: CDR1 LGHNA, CDR2 YSLEER. The CDR3 DNA follows: TGCGCCAGCAGCCAACTCAGGGGCGATGAGCAGTTCTTC. It encodes CASSQLRGDEQFF.

A few counts support this clonotype. V and J are TRBV18 and TRBJ2-7; 9 bases map to TRBD1. CDR3 length: 14 amino acids. Germline assignment: CDR1 KGHSH and CDR2 LQKENI. After removal of 2 bases from V and 8 bases from J, the junction contained 7 bases not matched to a gene. The DNA for the CDR3 is TGTGCCAGCTCACCAGGCACTACAGGGGGCCAGCAGTACTTC. Translation gives CASSPGTTGGQQYF.

The chain combines TRBV21-1 with TRBJ1-1. TRBV21-1 is reported as a pseudogene. CDR3 length: 17 residues. CDR3 in amino acids: CASSKVLGGGEGTEAFF. CDR3 bases: TGTGCCAGCAGCAAAGTGCTTGGAGGAGGGGAGGGGACTGAAGCTTTCTTT.

This clonotype was seen a handful of times. V usage is TRBV12-3 or TRBV12-4 and J usage is TRBJ1-2, with TRBD1 matching 7 bases. This CDR3 contains 14 residues. Trimming at V came to 7 bases and at J to 6 bases, leaving 11 bases not matched to a gene. The DNA of the CDR3 is TGTGCCAGCACCTACCCCGGTACAGGGGATGGCTACACCTTC. The encoded protein is CASTYPGTGDGYTF.

This clonotype occurred a few times. V and J are TRBV7-2 and TRBJ2-3, with 9 nucleotides matching TRBD2. The germline CDR1 and CDR2 sequences are SGHTA and FQGNSA. The length of the CDR3 is 16 residues. V shed 5 bases and J 0 bases; nucleotides not matched to a gene: 6. The CDR3 nucleotides are TGTGCCAGCAGCCACCCGCGGGGGGGAAGCACAGATACGCAGTATTTT. Translated, it gives CASSHPRGGSTDTQYF.

V usage is TRBV29-1 and J usage is TRBJ1-2, with D possibly matching TRBD1 (5 bases). Trimming left V 8 bases short and J 2 bases short, with 9 bases between. This CDR3 is 11 amino acids long. From germline, CDR1 is SQVTM and CDR2 ANQGSEA. DNA of the CDR3: TGCAGCTCCAGGGTAAACTATGGCTACACCTTC. Translation: CSSRVNYGYTF.

This clonotype was picked up a small number of times. The rearrangement joins TRBV18 to TRBJ2-7; D may be TRBD1 (5 bases). CDR3 size: 14 residues. V was shortened by 0 bases and J by 5 bases, with 11 bases between the two germline ends. CDR1 is KGHSH, CDR2 LQKENI, per germline. CDR3 nucleotide sequence: TGTGCCAGCTCACCACCGCAGGGTGGGAACGAGCAGTACTTC. Amino acids: CASSPPQGGNEQYF.

This clonotype occurred a few times. The chain recombines TRBV9 with TRBJ2-2, with 7 bases lining up with TRBD2. Trimming cost V 0 bases and J 6 bases; bases outside gene matches: 14. The germline gives CDR1 SGDLS, CDR2 YYNGEE. The CDR3 totals 18 residues. Here the CDR3 DNA reads TGTGCCAGCAGCGTAGGCTCCCTTCGCGGGGGATCTGCCGGGGAGCTGTTTTTT. It codes for CASSVGSLRGGSAGELFF.

The rearrangement links TRBV7-8 to TRBJ1-2; D is ambiguous. The V end lost 5 bases, the J end lost 0 bases, and 13 bases lay between the germline ends. The length of the CDR3 is 15 residues. The germline CDR1 and CDR2 sequences are SGHVS and FQNEAQ. In DNA, the CDR3 is TGTGCCAGCAGCCCCCGGGAGAGATCTAACTATGGCTACACCTTC. Its protein is CASSPRERSNYGYTF.

The chain is built from TRBV5-1 and TRBJ2-1; 7 bases match TRBD2. V lost 4 bases to trimming and J lost 4 bases; unmatched junction nucleotides: 8. In germline, CDR1 is SGHRS, CDR2 YFSETQ. The CDR3 runs 15 residues. The chain's CDR3 is CASSNSGTQYNEQFF. The CDR3 DNA sequence: TGCGCCAGCAGCAACAGCGGGACTCAGTACAATGAGCAGTTCTTC.